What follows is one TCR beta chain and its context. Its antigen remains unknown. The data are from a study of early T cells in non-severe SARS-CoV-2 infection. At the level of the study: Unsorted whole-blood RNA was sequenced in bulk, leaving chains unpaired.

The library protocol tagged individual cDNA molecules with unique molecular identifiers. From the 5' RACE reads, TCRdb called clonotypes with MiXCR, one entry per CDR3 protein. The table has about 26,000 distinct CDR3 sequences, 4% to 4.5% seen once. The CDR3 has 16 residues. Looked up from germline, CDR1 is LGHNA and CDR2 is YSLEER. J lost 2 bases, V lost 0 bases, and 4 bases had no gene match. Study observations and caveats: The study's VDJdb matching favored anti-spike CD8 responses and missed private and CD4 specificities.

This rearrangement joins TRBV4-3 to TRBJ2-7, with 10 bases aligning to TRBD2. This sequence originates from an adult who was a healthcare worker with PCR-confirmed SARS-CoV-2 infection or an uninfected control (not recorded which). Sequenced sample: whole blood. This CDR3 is CASSQEGTSATYEQYF. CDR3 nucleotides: TGCGCCAGCAGCCAAGAAGGGACTAGCGCGACCTACGAGCAGTACTTC.